This T cell receptor (beta chain) came from a study of blood T cell repertoires in COVID-19. Measured with immunoSEQ multiplex PCR; TCRdb has only the in-frame clones, and not every one. The sample has 170,000 or so clones, about 88% seen once; the top ten hold 7%. CDR1 is MNHNS, CDR2 SASEGT, per germline. V dropped 2 bases and J dropped 6 bases, with 20 bases sitting between them. The CDR3 length is 17 residues. Cohort 3 recovery required two negative PCRs, clearance, or symptom resolution. The receptor comes from a woman between 50 and 59 years old who had recovered from COVID-19. The chain uses TRBV6-1 and TRBJ1-5; D uncertain. Sequenced material: PBMCs or T cells enriched from blood (not recorded which). CDR3 in amino acids: CASSEIWGTARGQPQHF. DNA for the CDR3: TGTGCCAGCAGTGAAATTTGGGGTACCGCCCGGGGTCAGCCCCAGCATTTT.